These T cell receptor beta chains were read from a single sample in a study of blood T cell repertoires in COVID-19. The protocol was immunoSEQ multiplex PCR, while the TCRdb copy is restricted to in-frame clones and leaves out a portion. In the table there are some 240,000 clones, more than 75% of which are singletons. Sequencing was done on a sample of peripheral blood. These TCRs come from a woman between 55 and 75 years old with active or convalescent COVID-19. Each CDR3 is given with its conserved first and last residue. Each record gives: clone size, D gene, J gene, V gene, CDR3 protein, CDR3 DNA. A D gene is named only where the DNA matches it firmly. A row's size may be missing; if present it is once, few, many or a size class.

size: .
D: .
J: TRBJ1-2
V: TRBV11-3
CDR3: CASSSRTGLDGYTF
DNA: TGTGCCAGCAGCTCCCGGACGGGGTTAGATGGCTACACCTTC

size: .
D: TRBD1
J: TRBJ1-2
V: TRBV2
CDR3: CASSGTGVFGYTF
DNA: TGTGCCAGCAGCGGAACAGGGGTGTTTGGCTACACCTTC

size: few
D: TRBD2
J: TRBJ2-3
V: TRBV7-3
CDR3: CASSSSGVRDTQYF
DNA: TGTGCCAGCAGCTCTAGCGGGGTCCGGGATACGCAGTATTTT

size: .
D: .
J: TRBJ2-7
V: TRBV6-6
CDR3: CASSYSSGTYEQYF
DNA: TGTGCCAGCAGTTACTCCTCCGGGACCTACGAGCAGTACTTC

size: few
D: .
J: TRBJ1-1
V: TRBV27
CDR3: CASFGGMNTEAFF
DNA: TGTGCCAGCTTCGGGGGAATGAACACTGAAGCTTTCTTT

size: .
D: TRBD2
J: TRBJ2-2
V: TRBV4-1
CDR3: CASSHKTSKLFF
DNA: TGCGCCAGCAGCCATAAGACTAGCAAGCTGTTTTTT

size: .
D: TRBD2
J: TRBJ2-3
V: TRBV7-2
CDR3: CASSRRTSGRTSTDTQYF
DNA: TGTGCCAGCAGCCGTCGGACTAGCGGGCGTACTAGCACAGATACGCAGTATTTT

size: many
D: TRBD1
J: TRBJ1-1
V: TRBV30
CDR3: CAWSGKGTVNTEAFF
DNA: TGTGCCTGGAGTGGAAAGGGGACAGTGAACACTGAAGCTTTCTTT

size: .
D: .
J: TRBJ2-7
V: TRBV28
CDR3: CASSLAGQVTYEQYF
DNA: TGTGCCAGCAGTCTAGCGGGACAGGTAACCTACGAGCAGTACTTC

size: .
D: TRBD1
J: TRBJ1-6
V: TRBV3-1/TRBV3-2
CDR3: CASSRRQGARNSPLHF
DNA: TGTGCCAGCAGCCGTCGACAGGGGGCGAGGAATTCACCCCTCCACTTT

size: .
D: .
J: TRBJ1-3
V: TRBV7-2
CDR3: CASSSGDYGNTIYF
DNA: TGTGCCAGCAGCTCCGGGGACTATGGAAACACCATATATTTT

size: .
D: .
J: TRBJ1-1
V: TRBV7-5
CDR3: CARSLEEGAFF
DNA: TGTGCCAGAAGCTTAGAGGAGGGAGCTTTCTTT

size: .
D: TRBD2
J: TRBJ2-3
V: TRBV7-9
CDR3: CASSAGLAASTDTQYF
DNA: TGTGCCAGCAGCGCCGGACTAGCGGCTAGCACAGATACGCAGTATTTT

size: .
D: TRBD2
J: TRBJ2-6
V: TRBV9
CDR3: CASTPHRDYSGANVLTF
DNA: TGTGCCAGCACCCCACACCGGGACTACTCTGGGGCCAACGTCCTGACTTTC

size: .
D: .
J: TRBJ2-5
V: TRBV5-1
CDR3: CASSLLVGGHSQYF
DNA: TGCGCCAGCAGCTTGTTGGTCGGAGGGCATTCTCAGTACTTC

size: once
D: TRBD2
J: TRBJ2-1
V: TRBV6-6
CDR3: CASRSTLRGGYNEQFF
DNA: TGTGCCAGCAGATCCACCCTTAGGGGAGGGTACAATGAGCAGTTCTTC

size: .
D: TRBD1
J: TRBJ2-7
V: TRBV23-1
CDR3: CASSQVSDRGGSNEQYF
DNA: TGCGCCAGCAGTCAAGTCTCGGACAGGGGCGGTTCCAACGAGCAGTACTTC

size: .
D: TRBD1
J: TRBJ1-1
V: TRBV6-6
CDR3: CASSTDRGGGAFF
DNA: TGTGCCAGCAGCACCGACAGGGGAGGGGGAGCTTTCTTT

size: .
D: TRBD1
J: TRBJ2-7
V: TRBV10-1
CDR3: CASSDRDRSYEQYF
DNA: TGCGCCAGCAGTGACCGGGACAGGTCCTACGAGCAGTACTTC

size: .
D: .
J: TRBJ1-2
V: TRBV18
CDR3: CASSPREGVGYGYTF
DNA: TGTGCCAGCTCACCAAGGGAGGGTGTTGGTTATGGCTACACCTTC

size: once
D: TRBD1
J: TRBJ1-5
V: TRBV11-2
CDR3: CASSPGHRGRNQPQHF
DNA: TGTGCCAGCAGCCCGGGGCACAGGGGGCGCAATCAGCCCCAGCATTTT

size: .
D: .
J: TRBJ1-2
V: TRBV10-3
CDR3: CAISASGGPVMAYTF
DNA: TGTGCCATCAGTGCGAGCGGCGGGCCAGTTATGGCCTACACCTTC

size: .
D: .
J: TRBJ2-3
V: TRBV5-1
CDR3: CASSPPTRDTQYF
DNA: TGCGCCAGCAGCCCCCCGACTAGAGATACGCAGTATTTT

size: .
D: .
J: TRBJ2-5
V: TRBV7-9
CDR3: CASSLAVGGETQYF
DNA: TGTGCCAGCAGCTTAGCAGTAGGGGGAGAGACCCAGTACTTC

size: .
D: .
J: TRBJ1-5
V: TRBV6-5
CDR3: CATDSRDKGDQPQHF
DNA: TGTGCCACCGACTCTAGGGACAAGGGTGATCAGCCCCAGCATTTT

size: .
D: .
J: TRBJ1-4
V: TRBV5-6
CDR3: CASSLGPGEKLFF
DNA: TGTGCCAGCAGCCTAGGTCCCGGGGAAAAACTGTTTTTT

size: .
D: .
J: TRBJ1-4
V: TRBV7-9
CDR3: CASSRGTSDEKLFF
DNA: TGTGCCAGCAGCAGAGGGACATCCGATGAAAAACTGTTTTTT

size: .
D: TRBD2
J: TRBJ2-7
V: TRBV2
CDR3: CASSDQSSGNYEQYF
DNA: TGTGCCAGCAGTGATCAGTCTAGCGGGAACTACGAGCAGTACTTC

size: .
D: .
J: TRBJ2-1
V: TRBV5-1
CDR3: CASSPGLLTYNEQFF
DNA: TGCGCCAGCAGCCCCGGACTTTTGACCTACAATGAGCAGTTCTTC

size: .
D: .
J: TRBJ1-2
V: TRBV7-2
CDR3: CASSSRGRAGVYGYTF
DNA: TGTGCCAGCAGCTCCCGAGGTCGGGCAGGGGTCTATGGCTACACCTTC

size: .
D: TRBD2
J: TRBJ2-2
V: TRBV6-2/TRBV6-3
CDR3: CASSWTSGPTGELFF
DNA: TGTGCCAGCAGTTGGACTAGCGGGCCCACCGGGGAGCTGTTTTTT

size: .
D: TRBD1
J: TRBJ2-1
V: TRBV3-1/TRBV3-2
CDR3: CASSQDSGQGADEQFF
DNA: TGTGCCAGCAGCCAAGATAGTGGGCAGGGGGCGGATGAGCAGTTCTTC

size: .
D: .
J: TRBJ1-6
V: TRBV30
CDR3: CAWTLNSPLHF
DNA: TGTGCCTGGACCCTAAATTCACCCCTCCACTTT

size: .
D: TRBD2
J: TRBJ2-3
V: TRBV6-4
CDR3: CASSPTSGGVNTQYF
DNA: TGTGCCAGCAGTCCGACTAGCGGGGGGGTCAATACGCAGTATTTT

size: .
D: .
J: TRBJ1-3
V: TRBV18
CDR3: CASSPSSATGNTIYF
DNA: TGTGCCAGCTCACCGAGTTCCGCCACTGGAAACACCATATATTTT

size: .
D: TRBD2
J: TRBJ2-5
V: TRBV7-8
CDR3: CASSLERLAQETQYF
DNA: TGTGCCAGCAGCTTAGAAAGACTAGCCCAAGAGACCCAGTACTTC

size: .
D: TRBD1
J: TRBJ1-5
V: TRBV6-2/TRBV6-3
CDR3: CASSLSDRAGQPQHF
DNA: TGTGCCAGCAGTCTCTCGGACAGGGCGGGACAGCCCCAGCATTTT

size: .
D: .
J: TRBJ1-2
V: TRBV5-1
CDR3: CASSLVRGTEGYTF
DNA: TGCGCCAGCAGCTTGGTTCGGGGAACGGAAGGCTACACCTTC

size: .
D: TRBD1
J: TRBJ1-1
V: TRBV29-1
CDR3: CSVEGPGGSEAFF
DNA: TGCAGCGTTGAAGGGCCAGGGGGCTCTGAAGCTTTCTTT

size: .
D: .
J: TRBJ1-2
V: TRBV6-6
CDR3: CASSEVAAYTF
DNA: TGTGCCAGCAGTGAGGTCGCGGCCTACACCTTC

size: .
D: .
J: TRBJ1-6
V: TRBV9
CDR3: CASSVGEELDLHF
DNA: TGTGCCAGCAGCGTAGGCGAAGAGCTAGACCTCCACTTT

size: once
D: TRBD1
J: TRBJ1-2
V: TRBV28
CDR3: CASSFEATGLSTNGYTF
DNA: TGTGCCAGCAGTTTTGAGGCGACAGGGTTAAGTACAAATGGCTACACCTTC

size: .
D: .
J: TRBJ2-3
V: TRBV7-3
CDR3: CASSPAQGVAGFTTDTQYF
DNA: TGTGCCAGCAGCCCAGCCCAGGGGGTAGCGGGGTTTACCACAGATACGCAGTATTTT

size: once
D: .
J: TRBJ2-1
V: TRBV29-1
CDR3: CSVERGFAYNEQFF
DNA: TGCAGCGTTGAGCGGGGTTTTGCCTACAATGAGCAGTTCTTC

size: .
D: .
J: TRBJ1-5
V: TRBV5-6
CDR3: CASSFWSQPQHF
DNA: TGTGCCAGCAGCTTTTGGAGTCAGCCCCAGCATTTT

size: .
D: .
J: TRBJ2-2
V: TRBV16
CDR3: CASSHELVSGGELFF
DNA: TGTGCCAGCAGCCATGAACTAGTGAGTGGCGGGGAGCTGTTTTTT

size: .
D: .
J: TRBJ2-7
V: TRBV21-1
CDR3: CASSKASGLTYEQYF
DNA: TGTGCCAGCAGCAAAGCTAGCGGGCTTACCTACGAGCAGTACTTC

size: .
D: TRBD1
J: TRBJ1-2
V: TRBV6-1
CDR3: CASSDPDRAYGGYTF
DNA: TGTGCCAGCAGTGACCCCGACAGGGCCTACGGTGGCTACACCTTC

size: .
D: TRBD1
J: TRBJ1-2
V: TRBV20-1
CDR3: CSAAGQFGYTF
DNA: TGCAGTGCTGCGGGACAGTTTGGCTACACCTTC

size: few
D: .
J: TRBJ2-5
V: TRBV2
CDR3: CASEGGARQETQYF
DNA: TGTGCCAGCGAGGGGGGGGCCCGGCAAGAGACCCAGTACTTC

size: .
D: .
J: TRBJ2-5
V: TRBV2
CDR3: CASSDGLAQETQYF
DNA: TGTGCCAGCAGTGATGGTTTGGCACAAGAGACCCAGTACTTC

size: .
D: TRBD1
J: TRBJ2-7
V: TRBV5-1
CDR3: CASSLAGTGNNEQYF
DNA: TGCGCCAGCAGCTTGGCCGGGACAGGGAACAACGAGCAGTACTTC